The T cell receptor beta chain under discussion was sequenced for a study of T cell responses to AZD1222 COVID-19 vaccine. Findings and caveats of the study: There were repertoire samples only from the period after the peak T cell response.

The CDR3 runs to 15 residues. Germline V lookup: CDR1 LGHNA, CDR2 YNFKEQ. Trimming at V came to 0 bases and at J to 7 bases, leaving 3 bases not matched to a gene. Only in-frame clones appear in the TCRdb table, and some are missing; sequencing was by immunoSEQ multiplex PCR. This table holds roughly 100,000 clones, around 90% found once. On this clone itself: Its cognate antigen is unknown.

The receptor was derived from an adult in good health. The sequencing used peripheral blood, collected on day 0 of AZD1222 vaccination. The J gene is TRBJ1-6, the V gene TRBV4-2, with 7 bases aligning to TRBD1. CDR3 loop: CASSQDRDSNSPLHF. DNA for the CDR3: TGTGCCAGCAGCCAAGATCGGGACAGCAATTCACCCCTCCACTTT.